The clone carrying this T cell receptor beta chain was counted at least ten times. Its antigen is undetermined. This sample was taken from a study of breast tumors, draining lymph nodes, adjacent tissues. Samples came from axillary lymph nodes draining the breast cancer. Study-level findings and limits: Tumor repertoires ranked between lymph nodes and nontumor tissue in diversity, with V and J gene preferences. Data only fit, rather than demonstrated, lymph node origin of most tumor T cells. Findings are consistent with lymph node origin and intratumoral expansion of most tumor T cells. Luminal-like breast cancer showed significantly greater tumor-nontumor repertoire similarity than basal-like breast cancer did.

From the multiplex PCR reads, TCRdb called clonotypes with MiXCR, one entry per CDR3 protein. The sample holds about 230,000 distinct CDR3 sequences, approximately 29% seen once. V lost 8 bases, J lost 7 bases, and 24 bases lay in between. CDR3 size: 17 residues. The V gene's germline CDR1 is MNHEY and CDR2 SVGEGT. The rearrangement links TRBV6-2 or TRBV6-3 to TRBJ1-6; weak D call: TRBD1 (6 bases). This clonotype originated in a female donor with breast cancer. Some clones in this sample may be carry-over from other donors' samples. The sequenced material came from axillary lymph node tissue. The CDR3 is CASGKGTAGTPNSPLHF. The CDR3, as DNA: TGTGCCAGCGGGAAAGGGACCGCCGGGACACCGAATTCACCCCTCCACTTT.